These 26 T cell receptor beta chains originate from one sample sequenced in a study of OX40 agonist ivuxolimab in advanced cancers. The assay was immunoSEQ multiplex PCR, and TCRdb's table has in-frame clones only and misses some. The table lists 70,000 to 95,000 clones, about 82% of them singletons. The sequencing here drew on CD4+ or CD8+ T cells sorted from blood, taken in a trial of the OX40 agonist ivuxolimab. The receptors stem from an adult with an advanced solid tumor such as melanoma, head and neck, liver or kidney cancer.

This clone was recorded a few times. V gene TRBV6-1 combines with J gene TRBJ1-2; D unresolved. This CDR3 region has 13 residues. V was cut by 7 bases and J by 3 bases, with 12 bases left in between. Germline V gene lookup returns CDR1 MNHNS and CDR2 SASEGT. For the CDR3, the DNA is TGTGCCAGCACCTTGACCGAGTACTATGGCTACACCTTC. As protein: CASTLTEYYGYTF.

For this clone: Other DNA sequences from this sample encode an identical CDR3 as well. The chain joins TRBV30 to TRBJ1-5; D remains unclear. CDR3 size: 13 residues. Germline V gives CDR1 GTSNPN, CDR2 SVGIG (reference sequence). V lost 0 bases and J lost 0, with 3 bases in between. The CDR3 here is CAWSVDSNQPQHF. Here the CDR3 DNA reads TGTGCCTGGAGTGTCGATAGCAATCAGCCCCAGCATTTT.

The chain recombines TRBV7-2 with TRBJ2-1, with a tentative D call TRBD2 (6 bases). This CDR3 has 13 amino acids. Germline V lookup: CDR1 SGHTA, CDR2 FQGNSA. V gave up 5 bases and J gave up 8 bases, with 13 bases separating them. CDR3 sequence reads: CASSLGRRDEQFF. CDR3 nucleotides: TGTGCCAGCAGCCTCGGGAGACGGGATGAGCAGTTCTTC.

J is TRBJ2-3 and V is TRBV14, with 9 bases identical to TRBD1. The germline gives CDR1 SGHDN, CDR2 FVKESK. V trimming: 1 base; J trimming: 11 bases; junction bases outside the gene matches: 4. The CDR3 is made up of 13 amino acids. In DNA, the CDR3 is TGTGCCAGCAGCCAAGGGGGACAGGGCATGCAGTATTTT. Translation gives CASSQGGQGMQYF.

The rearrangement joins TRBV30 to TRBJ2-2; tentative D call: TRBD2 (5 bases). The CDR3 spans 13 residues. Germline V gene data show CDR1 as GTSNPN and CDR2 as SVGIG (reference sequence). The ends were cut back, 0 bases at V and 6 bases at J, with 8 bases in the middle. The CDR3 DNA sequence: TGTGCCTGGAGTGTAACCGGGGCCGGGGAGCTGTTTTTT. This codes for CAWSVTGAGELFF.

The chain uses TRBV7-9 and TRBJ2-1; TRBD2 matches at 9 bases. The V segment lost 8 bases and the J segment 5 bases; nucleotides outside the gene matches: 22. The CDR3 runs to 19 residues. In germline, CDR1 is SEHNR, CDR2 FQNEAQ (reference sequence). The CDR3 region is CASPRGFVAGASPNNEQFF. DNA of the CDR3: TGTGCCAGCCCCCGGGGGTTCGTAGCGGGGGCCTCCCCGAACAATGAGCAGTTCTTC.

This clone was recorded only once. V usage is TRBV25-1 and J usage is TRBJ1-2; D is possibly TRBD1 (5 bases). Germline V gene lookup returns CDR1 MGHDK and CDR2 SYGVNS. V lost 4 bases and J 8 bases, leaving 20 bases between the germline ends. This CDR3 region has 15 residues. CDR3 sequence: CASSVRTGPWGGYTF. Here the CDR3 DNA reads TGTGCCAGCAGTGTCCGAACGGGCCCCTGGGGGGGCTACACCTTC.

The chain uses TRBV5-1 and TRBJ1-1, with D unclear. The length of the CDR3 is 15 residues. Germline V gene sequence: CDR1 SGHRS, CDR2 YFSETQ. V was shortened by 0 bases and J by 2 bases, with 11 bases between the two germline ends. The CDR3 region is CASSLGFGSNTEAFF. CDR3 nucleotide sequence: TGCGCCAGCAGCTTGGGATTCGGGTCCAACACTGAAGCTTTCTTT.

The chain couples TRBV11-3 to TRBJ1-1, with D perhaps matching TRBD1 (5 bases). CDR1 and CDR2 from the germline V gene are SGHNT and YENEEA. V was cut by 6 bases and J by 0 bases, with 20 bases left in between. The CDR3 consists of 17 residues. CDR3 nucleotide sequence: TGTGCCAGCAGTGGCCGGGGCAGCTTGGGCATGAACACTGAAGCTTTCTTT. It codes for CASSGRGSLGMNTEAFF.

The chain uses TRBV4-1 and TRBJ2-2, with TRBD1 identical over 12 bases. Losses at the gene ends were 5 bases for V and 7 bases for J; bases not matched to a gene: 8. The CDR3 is 16 residues long. The germline gives CDR1 MGHRA, CDR2 YSYEKL. The CDR3 bases are TGCGCCAGCAGCTACCGGGACAGGGGGCCCGGCGGGGAGCTGTTTTTT. As protein: CASSYRDRGPGGELFF.

The genes are TRBV11-3 and TRBJ2-3; D possibly corresponds to TRBD1 (6 bases). Per the germline V gene, CDR1 is SGHNT and CDR2 is YENEEA. The CDR3 runs to 14 residues. Trimming pared 4 bases from V and 6 bases from J, leaving 14 bases between. The CDR3 region has the DNA TGTGCCAGCAGCTCCCGGACAGACGTTGATACGCAGTATTTT. Translated: CASSSRTDVDTQYF. Using reference TRBV11-3 and TRBJ2-3 for the parts outside the CDR3, the full variable domain is EAGVVQSPRYKIIEKKQPVAFWCNPISGHNTLYWYLQNLGQGPELLIRYENEEAVDDSQLPKDRFSAERLKGVDSTLKIQPAELGDSAVYLCASSSRTDVDTQYFGPGTRLTVL.

This chain links TRBV9 with TRBJ2-1; TRBD1 aligns across 11 bases. J lost 6 bases, V lost 4 bases, and 9 bases had no gene match. The CDR3 runs 16 residues. The V gene's germline CDR1 is SGDLS and CDR2 YYNGEE. Here the CDR3 reads CASSPGVGQGANEQFF. The CDR3 region has the DNA TGTGCCAGCAGCCCCGGCGTTGGACAGGGGGCCAATGAGCAGTTCTTC.

The chain is built from TRBV30 and TRBJ2-7; maybe TRBD2 (5 bases). CDR1 and CDR2 from the germline V gene are GTSNPN and SVGIG (reference sequence). V lost 4 bases, J lost 6 bases, and 13 bases lay in between. The CDR3 loop spans 12 amino acids. The CDR3 here is CAWTELEGEQYF. The CDR3 bases are TGTGCCTGGACCGAGCTAGAGGGCGAGCAGTACTTC.

The rearrangement uses TRBV5-6 and TRBJ1-2, with D uncertain. V was shortened by 2 bases and J by 7 bases, with 15 bases between the two germline ends. CDR1 is SGHDT and CDR2 is YYEEEE in the germline V gene. The CDR3 is 14 residues long. Here the CDR3 DNA reads TGTGCCAGCAGCTTAGGCCGGCTCGGAGCTGGCTACACCTTC. It is translated as CASSLGRLGAGYTF. Full variable domain (missing parts from reference TRBV5-6 and TRBJ1-2): DAGVTQSPTHLIKTRGQQVTLRCSPKSGHDTVSWYQQALGQGPQFIFQYYEEEERQRGNFPDRFSGHQFPNYSSELNVNALLLGDSALYLCASSLGRLGAGYTFGSGTRLTVV.

V usage is TRBV19 and J usage is TRBJ1-5; D is unclear. This CDR3 comprises 13 residues. In germline, CDR1 is LNHDA, CDR2 SQIVND (reference sequence). V shed 5 bases and J shed 7 bases, with 12 bases lying between them. This CDR3 is CASSADLLQPQHF. CDR3 DNA: TGTGCCAGTAGTGCAGATCTTCTCCAGCCCCAGCATTTT.

CDR3 sequence (DNA): TGTGCCAGCAGTTTATTTTCCCCAGAGATGTGGCGGGAGAAGAAGAATGAGCAGTTCTTC. The encoded protein is CASSLFSPEMWREKKNEQFF. The chain carries TRBV27 and TRBJ2-1; 7 bases agree with TRBD2. Losses at the gene ends were 1 base for V and 7 bases for J; bases not matched to a gene: 22. Per the germline V gene, CDR1 is MNHEY and CDR2 is SMNVEV (reference sequence). The CDR3 consists of 20 residues.

This chain joins TRBV5-8 and TRBJ2-3; the D is unclear. Per the germline V gene, CDR1 is SGHTS and CDR2 is YDEGEE. Between the trimmed V and J ends, which lost 4 bases and 4 bases, there was a span of 10 bases. This CDR3 has 13 amino acids. DNA for the CDR3: TGTGCCAGCAGCCCGAATCGCCCAGATACGCAGTATTTT. Amino acids: CASSPNRPDTQYF.

The chain couples TRBV7-9 to TRBJ2-1, with a weak D call TRBD1 (8 bases). V dropped 5 bases and J dropped 4 bases, with 15 bases sitting between them. Germline CDR1 SEHNR, CDR2 FQNEAQ (reference sequence). The CDR3 is made up of 15 amino acids. CDR3 sequence reads: CASSHRGGSYNEQFF. In DNA form, the CDR3 reads TGTGCCAGCAGCCACAGGGGGGGCTCGTACAATGAGCAGTTCTTC.

This chain's CDR3 is CASSLLAQENYGYTF. The DNA of the CDR3 is TGTGCCAGCTCACTTCTGGCGCAGGAAAATTATGGCTACACCTTC. The chain links TRBV18 to TRBJ1-2, with D unclear. Per germline, CDR1 KGHSH and CDR2 LQKENI. Trimming cost V 4 bases and J 5 bases, with 17 bases left between them. The CDR3 is made up of 15 amino acids.

The chain uses TRBV20-1 and TRBJ1-1; D uncertain. Looked up from germline, CDR1 is DFQATT and CDR2 is SNEGSKA (reference sequence). This CDR3 region has 11 residues. V was cut by 0 bases and J by 8 bases, with 7 bases left in between. The CDR3: CSARDLVEAFF. DNA of the CDR3: TGCAGTGCTAGAGATCTCGTAGAAGCTTTCTTT.

V usage is TRBV4-3 and J usage is TRBJ2-1, with 9 bases lining up with TRBD1. The germline V gene has CDR1 LGHNA and CDR2 YSLEER. The junction had 11 bases not matched to a gene; V was cut back by 5 bases and J by 6 bases. This CDR3 has 16 residues. For the CDR3, the DNA is TGCGCCAGCAGCTTTCATTACACGGGACAGGGCAATGAGCAGTTCTTC. It translates to CASSFHYTGQGNEQFF.

V usage is TRBV29-1 and J usage is TRBJ2-5; TRBD1 might be the D (6 bases). This CDR3 has 12 residues. Germline values: CDR1 SQVTM, CDR2 ANQGSEA. Trimming left V 7 bases short and J 1 base short, with 10 bases between. The CDR3 DNA reads as TGCAGCGGAGGGACAACCCAAGAGACCCAGTACTTC. Translating it yields CSGGTTQETQYF. Full variable domain (remainder filled in from reference TRBV29-1 and TRBJ2-5): SAVISQKPSRDICQRGTSLTIQCQVDSQVTMMFWYRQQPGQSLTLIATANQGSEATYESGFVIDKFPISRPNLTFSTLTVSNMSPEDSSIYLCSGGTTQETQYFGPGTRLLVL.

This chain connects TRBV5-1 to TRBJ2-2, with D uncertain. Trimming took 7 bases from V and 7 from J, leaving 14 bases between them. The germline gives CDR1 SGHRS, CDR2 YFSETQ. The CDR3 totals 13 residues. The CDR3 loop reads CASRTTLNGELFF. CDR3 coding DNA: TGCGCCAGCCGTACAACTCTTAACGGGGAGCTGTTTTTT.

The chain links TRBV7-3 to TRBJ2-1; 9 nucleotides agree with TRBD2. The CDR3 runs to 16 residues. The V gene's germline CDR1 is SGHTA and CDR2 FQGTGA. V dropped 6 bases and J dropped 8; count of bases not matched to a gene: 14. DNA of the CDR3: TGTGCCAGCAGTTTTGGGGTTAGTAGCGGGAGCTATGAGCAGTTCTTC. Translated: CASSFGVSSGSYEQFF.

The rearrangement joins TRBV9 to TRBJ2-1; 8 positions agree with TRBD2. This CDR3 has 15 residues. The V gene's germline CDR1 is SGDLS and CDR2 YYNGEE. Trimming removed 4 bases from V and 6 bases from J; junction bases left unmatched: 9. The CDR3 DNA follows: TGTGCCAGCAGCCCCCGGGGGGGGACGGGCAATGAGCAGTTCTTC. Its translation is CASSPRGGTGNEQFF.

The chain is built from TRBV5-1 and TRBJ2-5; the D is unclear. The germline CDR1 and CDR2 sequences are SGHRS and YFSETQ. V was shortened by 4 bases and J by 1 base, with 8 bases between the two germline ends. This CDR3 is built from 13 residues. The chain's CDR3 is CASSISLQETQYF. The CDR3 nucleotides are TGCGCCAGCAGCATCAGCCTCCAAGAGACCCAGTACTTC.